This TCR beta chain is from a study of tumor-infiltrating lymphocytes in primary liver carcinoma. Study summary: Sequencing of the samples generated roughly 3.65 to 7.5 million productive TCRbeta reads, with similar yields across tissue types.

It was from approximately 20-30 mg of unsorted bulk tissue that RNA and DNA were co-extracted. This clonotype was detected ten times or more. Germline assignment: CDR1 SGHRS and CDR2 YFSETQ. The V gene end was trimmed by 3 bases and the J gene end by 0 bases; junction bases not matched to a gene: 4. This CDR3 has 16 residues. TCR beta cDNA was reverse-transcribed from about 0.45 ug of total RNA. The reaction used a constant-region primer and ProtoScript II reverse transcriptase. Three-round nested multiplex PCR performed with slightly modified ARM-PCR produced the TCR beta libraries. The first two PCR rounds, approximately 10 cycles each, used TRBV1-TRBV30 forward primers and a C-beta reverse primer. MiXCR, run by TCRdb on the multiplex PCR reads, gives a single entry per CDR3 protein. The sample has approximately 45,000 distinct CDR3 sequences; approximately 70% are singletons.

The sample was liver tumor tissue from sampling region 2. Subset meaning: tumor region T2, inferior pole. The receptor comes from a man in his forties with primary liver carcinoma and hepatitis B virus infection. The gene calls are TRBV5-1 and TRBJ2-3, with TRBD1 matching over 10 bases. CDR3 region: CASSYRTGGSTDTQYF. DNA of the CDR3: TGCGCCAGCAGCTATAGGACAGGGGGGAGCACAGATACGCAGTATTTT.